This TCR beta chain is from a study of T cells after yellow fever vaccination (dated by TCRdb to about 2019). General notes on the study: Libraries from fractions with low cell numbers were prepared with the SMART-Seq v4 Ultra Low Input RNA kit. To follow T-cell clones before and after both primary and booster YFV17D yellow fever vaccination, bulk TCR alpha and beta repertoires underwent longitudinal sequencing. Two healthy male donors, one aged 18 to 30 and one aged 30 to 40 years, made up the cohort. Blood samples were taken at several timepoints before and after primary and secondary immunization, and bulk PBMC replicates and cell subsets were isolated. Paper-wide results and their limitations: Only a couple of donors were included in the study, so the extent to which the findings can be generalized is limited. Most clones expanded after primary vaccination were re-detected after the booster (approximately 96% of CD4 and around 88% of CD8), suggesting broad memory maintenance. A small share of clonotypes was detected in both CD4 and CD8 compartments, with the overlap likely arising from convergent recombination. The secondary T-cell response was weaker than the primary response but faster, peaking on day 5 instead of day 15. FACS-sorted repertoires could contain abundant contaminating clonotypes from the bulk population, so computational filtering was required.

This clonotype was observed many times. Its antigen remains unidentified. No qualities accompany the bases; no much larger clone lies one base away. CDR1 and CDR2 are read off the germline V gene (reference sequence) as SEHNR and FQNEAQ. The CDR3, from cysteine to phenylalanine, totals 16 residues. The entry retains the CDR3 DNA only, 48 bases that are in frame from base 1. V is clipped by 1 base and J by 4 bases, and the sequence between their germline boundaries is 16 bases long. This sample was sequenced with an Illumina NovaSeq 6000. TCR cDNA was made using 5'RACE template switching, a step that added a universal primer site and unique molecular identifiers. cDNA synthesis was primed from both the TCR alpha and TCR beta constant segments. Two PCR steps were used to amplify libraries, with sample barcodes and sequencing adapters being added in the second step. Sequencing of the libraries was done on either Illumina HiSeq 2500 (2x100 bp) or NovaSeq (2x150 bp). For the original study's pipeline: MIGEC was used to demultiplex reads and collapse the reads into UMI consensus sequences, and MiXCR was used for V(D)J alignment. Using edgeR on replicate PBMC samples, clonotypes were called vaccine-responding if FDR was below 0.01 and the log2 fold change was above 5 up to day 15. CD4 or CD8 identity was assigned to each bulk clonotype according to whether the clonotype was present at higher abundance in the sequenced CD4 repertoire or the sequenced CD8 repertoire. Starting from the raw public reads, TCRdb applied fastp trimming at Q25, assembled clones with MiXCR and retained in-frame beta chains. Rows with one shared CDR3 protein collapse into an entry with the most common genes and DNA. Here the V and J calls rest on TCRdb's processing, not on the authors' analysis. This sample comprises 85,000 to 100,000 distinct CDR3 sequences, about 5.8% of them detected only once. The top ten hold roughly two fifths of the sample.

Interpreted using the paper, the treatment or condition label stands for: live attenuated yellow fever vaccine strain. A standard Ficoll-Paque protocol was used to isolate PBMCs from peripheral blood. CD4 and CD8 T-cell fractions were isolated with Dynabeads CD4 and CD8 positive selection kits. RNA was extracted with TriZol from bulk PBMCs, CD4 and CD8 fractions, and dextramer-positive and dextramer-negative fractions. Sequenced material: CD8+ T cells sorted from PBMCs, taken 10 days after the yellow fever booster vaccination. Here the chain combines TRBV7-9 and TRBJ2-5; no D gene is confidently identified. The origin of this receptor is a man between 18 and 29 years old who received the YFV17D yellow fever vaccine. The sequenced DNA is TGTGCCAGCAGCTTAGTAGTTTCAAGTCACCTAGAGACCCAGTACTTC. This is translated as CASSLVVSSHLETQYF. When the CDR3 is completed using the reference TRBV7-9 and TRBJ2-5 genes on either side, the full variable domain is DTGVSQNPRHKITKRGQNVTFRCDPISEHNRLYWYRQTLGQGPEFLTYFQNEAQLEKSRLLSDRFSAERPKGSFSTLEIQRTEQGDSAMYLCASSLVVSSHLETQYFGPGTRLLVL.